Shown below are 28 T cell receptor beta chains from a single sample sequenced in a study of T cell responses to AZD1222 COVID-19 vaccine. Assay: immunoSEQ multiplex PCR; the TCRdb copy retains only in-frame clones and omits some. The sample holds 100,000 to 150,000 clones; 85% are singletons and the top ten take around 8%. The sample here was peripheral blood, taken 28 days after the second dose of the MenACWY control vaccine. All receptors come from an adult who received the MenACWY meningococcal vaccine as a control.

V and J are TRBV19 and TRBJ2-3, with D uncertain. This CDR3 comprises 16 residues. Germline V CDR1 and CDR2: LNHDA, SQIVND (reference sequence). Between the trimmed V and J ends, which lost 3 bases and 0 bases, there was a span of 13 bases. CDR3 in amino acids: CASSITLAASTDTQYF. CDR3 nucleotides: TGTGCCAGTAGTATCACACTGGCGGCTAGCACAGATACGCAGTATTTT.

Of note for this clone: The junction differs from germline at one of its ends, possibly a read error. The chain links TRBV14 to TRBJ2-1; a possible D gene is TRBD2 (6 bases). The CDR3 is made up of 18 amino acids. Germline V gene sequence: CDR1 SGHDN, CDR2 FVKESK. This CDR3 reads CASSQDSGLWDSFNEQFF. DNA for the CDR3: TGTGCCAGCAGCCAAGATTCGGGGTTGTGGGACTCCTTCAATGAGCAGTTCTTC.

This clone is a singleton in its sample. The V call is TRBV11-2, the J call TRBJ2-3; unclear D gene. The V end lost 1 base, the J end lost 1 base, and 12 bases lay between the germline ends. The CDR3 has 16 residues. The germline V gene has CDR1 SGHAT and CDR2 FQNNGV. The CDR3 spells CASSLVSGWGTDTQYF. CDR3 nucleotides: TGTGCCAGCAGCTTAGTGTCCGGGTGGGGCACAGATACGCAGTATTTT.

The rearrangement joins TRBV6-1 to TRBJ1-5; 9 positions agree with TRBD1. The CDR3 is 16 residues long. Germline V CDR1 and CDR2: MNHNS, SASEGT. With V trimmed by 2 bases and J by 4 bases, 6 bases remained unmatched. The CDR3 loop is CASSESPGQGNQPQHF. The DNA of the CDR3 is TGTGCCAGCAGTGAAAGTCCCGGACAGGGGAATCAGCCCCAGCATTTT.

CDR3 sequence (DNA): TGTGCCAGTAGTATTAACTTGCAGGGCGTTAATGAAAAACTGTTTTTT. Translation: CASSINLQGVNEKLFF. J is TRBJ1-4 and V is TRBV19; D is perhaps TRBD1 (5 bases). The CDR3 contains 16 residues. Trimming pared 3 bases from V and 4 bases from J, leaving 15 bases between. Germline assignment: CDR1 LNHDA and CDR2 SQIVND (reference sequence).

This clone has a single count. The rearrangement uses TRBV5-1 and TRBJ2-1; 10 bases match TRBD2. V was pared by 4 bases and J by 6 bases, with 13 bases of the junction left unmatched. The CDR3 totals 17 residues. The germline gives CDR1 SGHRS, CDR2 YFSETQ. CDR3 amino acids: CASSPGREREGLNEQFF. CDR3 nucleotides: TGCGCCAGCAGCCCAGGGCGGGAGCGGGAGGGCCTCAATGAGCAGTTCTTC.

The sample holds one count of this clone. The J gene is TRBJ2-3, the V gene TRBV7-3; 11 bases agree with TRBD2. The CDR3 contains 15 residues. The trim removed 5 bases at V and 6 bases at J, leaving 7 bases unmatched. The germline V gene encodes CDR1 SGHTA and CDR2 FQGTGA. The CDR3 sequence is CASSRTSGSADTQYF. CDR3 sequence (DNA): TGTGCCAGCAGCCGTACTAGCGGGAGTGCCGATACGCAGTATTTT.

The V gene is TRBV7-9, the J gene TRBJ2-5; 8 positions match TRBD1. CDR1 and CDR2 from the germline V gene are SEHNR and FQNEAQ (reference sequence). J lost 7 bases, V lost 1 base, and 5 bases had no gene match. The CDR3 spans 14 residues. DNA for the CDR3: TGTGCCAGCAGCTTAGGGACAGGGATCGGGACCCAGTACTTC. Translation: CASSLGTGIGTQYF.

J is TRBJ2-7 and V is TRBV4-3; 9 bases match TRBD2. V dropped 0 bases and J dropped 3; count of bases not matched to a gene: 3. Germline loops: CDR1 LGHNA, CDR2 YSLEER. CDR3 length: 15 amino acids. The CDR3 DNA sequence: TGCGCCAGCAGCCAAGACCTGACTAGCGGCTACGAGCAGTACTTC. Translated: CASSQDLTSGYEQYF.

The genes are TRBV28 and TRBJ1-1; no reliable D call. CDR3 length: 13 residues. Germline loops: CDR1 MDHEN, CDR2 SYDVKM. Trimming shortened V by 3 bases and J by 5 bases, and 10 bases separated the two germline ends. The CDR3: CASSFWGGTEAFF. The CDR3 DNA is TGTGCCAGCAGTTTTTGGGGAGGGACTGAAGCTTTCTTT.

The gene calls are TRBV12-3 or TRBV12-4 and TRBJ1-2; D is possibly TRBD1 (5 bases). Trimming stripped 5 bases from V and 4 bases from J, with 11 bases between. The CDR3 is 13 residues long. CDR3: CASSLDSVYGYTF. The CDR3 DNA sequence: TGTGCCAGCAGTCTTGACAGCGTCTATGGCTACACCTTC.

The V call is TRBV21-1, the J call TRBJ1-2; TRBD1, the D gene given by the table, was not confirmed from the DNA. TRBV21-1 is listed as a pseudogene. The CDR3 consists of 12 residues. The DNA for the CDR3 is TGTGCCAGCACCAAGCAGGGGAATGGCTACACCTTC. As protein: CASTKQGNGYTF.

The chain recombines TRBV5-5 with TRBJ2-7, with a possible D match to TRBD1 (6 bases). Germline-derived CDR1 and CDR2 are SGHKS and YYEKEE (reference sequence). Deletions cut 1 base from V and 6 bases from J, with 20 bases between. This CDR3 is built from 16 residues. CDR3 protein: CASSLSGTPATPEQYV. CDR3 bases: TGTGCCAGCAGCTTGTCGGGGACACCAGCTACCCCCGAGCAGTACGTC.

This clone was observed a handful of times. The gene calls are TRBV11-2 and TRBJ2-5; D might be TRBD1 (7 bases). In germline, CDR1 is SGHAT, CDR2 FQNNGV. Trimming removed 2 bases from V and 5 bases from J, with 15 bases in between. The CDR3 has 15 amino acids. The CDR3 protein is CASSLRGQEGETQYF. In nucleotides, the CDR3 is TGTGCCAGCAGCTTACGTGGACAGGAGGGGGAGACCCAGTACTTC.

The chain has TRBV11-2 and TRBJ2-2; D ambiguous. The V gene lost 3 bases and the J gene lost 5 bases, with 7 bases spanning the gap. Germline assignment: CDR1 SGHAT and CDR2 FQNNGV. The CDR3 is 13 residues long. The CDR3 reads CASSFRETGELFF. CDR3 sequence (DNA): TGTGCCAGCAGCTTTAGGGAAACCGGGGAGCTGTTTTTT. Looking up the rest from reference TRBV11-2 and TRBJ2-2 gives the full variable domain: EAGVAQSPRYKIIEKRQSVAFWCNPISGHATLYWYQQILGQGPKLLIQFQNNGVVDDSQLPKDRFSAERLKGVDSTLKIQPAKLEDSAVYLCASSFRETGELFFGEGSRLTVL.

The chain recombines TRBV21-1 with TRBJ2-5; the DNA was not compared with TRBD2, the D call given in the table. TRBV21-1 is flagged as a pseudogene. The CDR3 extends over 19 amino acids. The CDR3 reads CASSKREGLARRTQETQYF. The CDR3 DNA is TGTGCCAGCAGCAAAAGGGAGGGACTAGCGCGGAGGACTCAAGAGACCCAGTACTTC.

The chain recombines TRBV5-1 with TRBJ2-5; a weak D match, TRBD2 (6 bases). CDR3 size: 14 residues. Trimming took 2 bases from V and 3 from J, leaving 11 bases between them. Germline loops: CDR1 SGHRS, CDR2 YFSETQ. The CDR3 coding sequence is TGCGCCAGCAGCTTTAGCGGAACAAAAGAGACCCAGTACTTC. It specifies CASSFSGTKETQYF.

The chain carries TRBV9 and TRBJ1-1; D not resolved. Germline assignment: CDR1 SGDLS and CDR2 YYNGEE. V shed 0 bases and J shed 0 bases, with 3 bases lying between them. CDR3 length equals 13 residues. CDR3 in DNA: TGTGCCAGCAGCGTAGGGATGAACACTGAAGCTTTCTTT. Translating gives CASSVGMNTEAFF.

This chain uses TRBV28 with TRBJ1-2; 8 bases line up with TRBD1. Germline-derived CDR1 and CDR2 are MDHEN and SYDVKM. The CDR3 is 15 residues long. The trim removed 6 bases at V and 4 bases at J, leaving 10 bases unmatched. DNA of the CDR3: TGTGCCAGCAGCCCTCAAGGACAGGGTTCCTATGGCTACACCTTC. Translating gives CASSPQGQGSYGYTF.

The V gene is TRBV7-8, the J gene TRBJ2-3; D remains ambiguous. This CDR3 comprises 11 residues. The V gene lost 2 bases and the J gene lost 7 bases, with 4 bases spanning the gap. Germline V gives CDR1 SGHVS, CDR2 FQNEAQ. The CDR3 sequence: CASSLKHTQYF. In nucleotides, the CDR3 is TGTGCCAGCAGCTTAAAACATACGCAGTATTTT.

The rearrangement links TRBV5-1 to TRBJ2-1; 7 positions agree with TRBD1. This CDR3 has 14 amino acids. Trimming at V came to 3 bases and at J to 5 bases, leaving 5 bases not matched to a gene. CDR1 and CDR2 from the germline V gene are SGHRS and YFSETQ. The CDR3 sequence: CASSSGQTNNEQFF. The CDR3 DNA reads as TGCGCCAGCAGCTCGGGACAGACGAACAATGAGCAGTTCTTC.

V gene TRBV20-1 combines with J gene TRBJ2-1; 11 positions match TRBD2. Per the germline V gene, CDR1 is DFQATT and CDR2 is SNEGSKA (reference sequence). The CDR3 loop spans 13 amino acids. Losses at the gene ends were 6 bases for V and 5 bases for J; bases not matched to a gene: 3. The CDR3 region is CSASSGRDNEQFF. The CDR3 DNA reads TGCAGTGCCAGTAGCGGGAGGGACAATGAGCAGTTCTTC.

In this sample, this clone turned up once. The chain joins TRBV27 to TRBJ2-2; 10 nucleotides line up with TRBD1. The ends lost 2 bases at V and 5 bases at J; junction bases unmatched: 11. Germline V gene lookup returns CDR1 MNHEY and CDR2 SMNVEV (reference sequence). The CDR3 consists of 18 residues. Here the CDR3 reads CASSLGGGTGVATGELFF. The CDR3 DNA follows: TGTGCCAGCAGTTTAGGAGGAGGGACAGGGGTGGCGACCGGGGAGCTGTTTTTT.

This chain joins TRBV7-2 and TRBJ2-2, with 16 bases identical to TRBD2. The CDR3 is 17 amino acids. V lost 3 bases and J lost 7; bases outside the gene matches: 5. CDR1 and CDR2 from the germline V gene are SGHTA and FQGNSA. Here the CDR3 reads CASSLGLAGGPDGELFF. The CDR3 nucleotides read TGTGCCAGCAGCTTGGGACTAGCGGGAGGGCCGGACGGGGAGCTGTTTTTT.

This clone has just one count. The chain joins TRBV5-1 to TRBJ1-6; 8 bases match TRBD1. Germline V gene sequence: CDR1 SGHRS, CDR2 YFSETQ. With V trimmed by 0 bases and J by 7 bases, 6 bases remained unmatched. The CDR3 runs to 16 residues. Written as DNA, the CDR3 is TGCGCCAGCAGCTTGGGGTGGACAGGGTTGAATTCACCCCTCCACTTT. As protein: CASSLGWTGLNSPLHF.

The V call is TRBV10-3, the J call TRBJ1-5; 7 nucleotides match TRBD1. There are 17 residues in the CDR3. V shed 6 bases and J 3 bases; nucleotides not matched to a gene: 14. Germline loops: CDR1 ENHRY, CDR2 SYGVKD. The CDR3 bases are TGTGCCATCAGCGAGACAGGGCCCGCGGCCCTCAATCAGCCCCAGCATTTT. Its protein product is CAISETGPAALNQPQHF.

A few counts support this clone. The rearrangement joins TRBV28 to TRBJ1-2; D is possibly TRBD1 (5 bases). The germline gives CDR1 MDHEN, CDR2 SYDVKM. This CDR3 is built from 12 residues. Trimming left V 6 bases short and J 8 bases short, with 13 bases between. CDR3 amino acids: CASRGTSWGYTF. CDR3 sequence (DNA): TGTGCCAGCAGGGGGACCTCTTGGGGCTACACCTTC.

About this clone: The junction departs from germline at one end; a sequencing error may be responsible. The chain joins TRBV7-7 to TRBJ2-6, with 7 bases fitting TRBD2. In germline, CDR1 is SSHAT, CDR2 FNYEAQ (reference sequence). This CDR3 is 15 amino acids long. CDR3 residues: CASSPGLAGANVLTF. DNA for the CDR3: TGTGCTAGCAGCCCCGGACTAGCTGGGGCCAACGTCCTGACTTTC.